Listed here are 29 T cell receptor beta chains from one sample, sequenced in a study of vaccination and CD4 T cells after COVID-19. TCRdb analysed the PCR reads with MiXCR anew, one entry per CDR3 protein. The top ten clones hold 5.5% to 7.5% of a sample with 28,000 or so distinct CDR3 sequences, about half of them seen once. Specified time point: late sampling 161 to 241 days after vaccination in a few convalescent patients. The sequenced sample was CD4+ T cells from blood, obtained about 7 months after SARS-CoV-2 vaccination. The receptor source for this set is a human donor who had recovered from COVID-19.

This chain uses TRBV18 with TRBJ2-5, with D maybe TRBD1 (6 bases). V shed 3 bases and J shed 0 bases, with 8 bases lying between them. From germline, CDR1 is KGHSH and CDR2 LQKENI. CDR3 size: 14 residues. The CDR3 region has the DNA TGTGCCAGCTCACCCGGACAGAACCAAGAGACCCAGTACTTC. Amino acids: CASSPGQNQETQYF.

The chain combines TRBV19 with TRBJ1-6, with 11 bases lining up with TRBD1. The CDR3 is 14 residues long. V shed 5 bases, J shed 9 bases, and the junction held 3 bases outside the gene matches. CDR1 and CDR2 from the germline V gene are LNHDA and SQIVND (reference sequence). The CDR3: CASSVDRGRSPLHF. In DNA form, the CDR3 reads TGTGCCAGTAGTGTGGACAGGGGGCGTTCACCCCTCCACTTT.

V gene TRBV19 combines with J gene TRBJ1-5; 12 nucleotides line up with TRBD1. Losses at the gene ends were 5 bases for V and 1 base for J; bases not matched to a gene: 6. Germline loops: CDR1 LNHDA, CDR2 SQIVND (reference sequence). The length of the CDR3 is 17 residues. The CDR3 reads CASSQGTGGWSNQPQHF. The CDR3 DNA is TGTGCCAGTAGTCAAGGGACAGGGGGCTGGAGCAATCAGCCCCAGCATTTT. The variable domain in full, completed from reference TRBV19 and TRBJ1-5, reads DGGITQSPKYLFRKEGQNVTLSCEQNLNHDAMYWYRQDPGQGLRLIYYSQIVNDFQKGDIAEGYSVSREKKESFPLTVTSAQKNPTAFYLCASSQGTGGWSNQPQHFGDGTRLSIL.

The chain carries TRBV29-1 and TRBJ1-1; a weak D match, TRBD1 (5 bases). The CDR3 has 12 residues. V dropped 4 bases and J dropped 4 bases, with 10 bases sitting between them. The germline gives CDR1 SQVTM, CDR2 ANQGSEA. CDR3 nucleotides: TGCAGCGTTGTGGGGGTGGCCACTGAAGCTTTCTTT. This encodes CSVVGVATEAFF.

By frequency in the sample, this clonotype is medium-sized. The chain's CDR3 is CSAPQRDKGETQYF. In DNA form, the CDR3 reads TGCAGTGCCCCCCAGCGGGATAAAGGAGAGACCCAGTACTTC. The chain joins TRBV20-1 to TRBJ2-5, with TRBD2 identical over 7 bases. The CDR3 contains 14 residues. The trim removed 6 bases at V and 4 bases at J, leaving 11 bases unmatched. Per germline, CDR1 DFQATT and CDR2 SNEGSKA (reference sequence).

V is TRBV2 and J is TRBJ1-6, with a weak D call TRBD1 (5 bases). There are 13 residues in the CDR3. Trimming cost V 8 bases and J 7 bases, with 12 bases left between them. The germline CDR1 and CDR2 sequences are SNHLY and FYNNEI. The CDR3 DNA sequence: TGTGCCAGCGGACCAGGGAGAAATTCACCCCTCCACTTT. Encoded protein: CASGPGRNSPLHF. The full variable domain, completed using reference TRBV2 and TRBJ1-6, is EPEVTQTPSHQVTQMGQEVILRCVPISNHLYFYWYRQILGQKVEFLVSFYNNEISEKSEIFDDQFSVERPDGSNFTLKIRSTKLEDSAMYFCASGPGRNSPLHFGNGTRLTVT.

The genes are TRBV24-1 and TRBJ2-1, with D possibly TRBD2 on 7 matching bases. V dropped 10 bases and J dropped 6 bases, with 18 bases sitting between them. In germline, CDR1 is KGHDR, CDR2 SFDVKD. The CDR3 covers 14 residues. CDR3 in DNA: TGTGCCACAAGGAACCCAGGGGAGGGCAATGAGCAGTTCTTC. The encoded protein is CATRNPGEGNEQFF.

The genes are TRBV19 and TRBJ1-1, with no clear D. V was shortened by 7 bases and J by 0 bases, with 9 bases between the two germline ends. Germline loops: CDR1 LNHDA, CDR2 SQIVND (reference sequence). The CDR3 covers 13 residues. The CDR3 DNA is TGTGCCAGTACAGACGAAATGAACACTGAAGCTTTCTTT. It encodes CASTDEMNTEAFF.

The chain is built from TRBV6-1 and TRBJ2-7, with TRBD1 matching over 7 bases. This CDR3 has 13 residues. Germline CDR1 and CDR2: MNHNS and SASEGT. The V segment lost 6 bases and the J segment 4 bases; nucleotides outside the gene matches: 6. CDR3: CASRRYRGYEQYF. CDR3 nucleotide sequence: TGTGCCAGCAGAAGGTACAGGGGTTACGAGCAGTACTTC.

The V and J genes are TRBV15 and TRBJ2-3; 9 bases are shared with TRBD2. Germline trimming cut 0 bases from V and 2 bases from J; bases unmatched to any gene: 3. This CDR3 is built from 16 residues. Per the germline V gene, CDR1 is LNHNV and CDR2 is YYDKDF (reference sequence). The CDR3: CATSREAGGYTDTQYF. CDR3 in DNA: TGTGCCACCAGCAGAGAAGCGGGGGGTTACACAGATACGCAGTATTTT.

CDR3 protein: CASYDTRTSNQPQHF. Written as DNA, the CDR3 is TGTGCCAGCTATGATACACGTACTAGCAATCAGCCCCAGCATTTT. The rearrangement joins TRBV28 to TRBJ1-5; D remains unclear. The CDR3 has 15 amino acids. Germline assignment: CDR1 MDHEN and CDR2 SYDVKM. V gave up 8 bases and J gave up 0 bases, with 14 bases separating them.

V is TRBV27 and J is TRBJ2-7; D gene ambiguous. V dropped 1 base and J dropped 3 bases, with 4 bases sitting between them. This CDR3 is 12 amino acids long. The germline V gene has CDR1 MNHEY and CDR2 SMNVEV (reference sequence). In nucleotides, the CDR3 is TGTGCCAGCAGTTTATTTGGCTACGAGCAGTACTTC. This translates into CASSLFGYEQYF.

V and J are TRBV6-1 and TRBJ2-7; 7 bases are a match to TRBD1. CDR1 is MNHNS and CDR2 is SASEGT in the germline V gene. The V segment lost 6 bases and the J segment 3 bases; nucleotides outside the gene matches: 8. The CDR3 spans 14 residues. For the CDR3, the DNA is TGTGCCAGCAGACCAAGGGACAGCCACTACGAGCAGTACTTC. Translation: CASRPRDSHYEQYF.

The V call is TRBV28, the J call TRBJ1-5; D is uncertain. Looked up from germline, CDR1 is MDHEN and CDR2 is SYDVKM. Trimming cost V 4 bases and J 9 bases, with 13 bases left between them. The CDR3 sequence is 13 residues long. CDR3 in amino acids: CASSSEEWRPQHF. The DNA for the CDR3 is TGTGCCAGCAGTTCCGAGGAGTGGCGGCCCCAGCATTTT. Combining the CDR3 with reference TRBV28 and TRBJ1-5 gives the whole variable domain DVKVTQSSRYLVKRTGEKVFLECVQDMDHENMFWYRQDPGLGLRLIYFSYDVKMKEKGDIPEGYSVSREKKERFSLILESASTNQTSMYLCASSSEEWRPQHFGDGTRLSIL.

The chain couples TRBV6-5 to TRBJ2-7, with 12 bases fitting TRBD2. Unmatched junction bases numbered 10, after V lost 4 bases and J lost 6 bases. Per germline, CDR1 MNHEY and CDR2 SVGAGI. This CDR3 spans 16 amino acids. CDR3 residues: CASSSPTSGSASEQYF. CDR3 sequence (DNA): TGTGCCAGCAGTTCCCCGACTAGCGGGAGTGCTAGCGAGCAGTACTTC.

The chain uses TRBV24-1 and TRBJ2-1, with 8 bases lining up with TRBD1. This CDR3 is built from 15 residues. Trimming cost V 9 bases and J 0 bases; bases outside gene matches: 6. Germline-derived CDR1 and CDR2 are KGHDR and SFDVKD. The CDR3, as DNA: TGTGCCACCCGAGGTGGGACAGGCTCCTACAATGAGCAGTTCTTC. It encodes CATRGGTGSYNEQFF.

The chain employs TRBV6-2 or TRBV6-3 and TRBJ2-1; D gene unclear. Trimming removed 3 bases at V and 5 bases at J, with 2 bases between. Per the germline V gene, CDR1 is MNHEY and CDR2 is SVGEGT. The CDR3 is 11 residues long. The CDR3 bases are TGTGCCAGCAGTTATGACAATGAGCAGTTCTTC. Amino acid sequence: CASSYDNEQFF.

The V gene is TRBV20-1, the J gene TRBJ2-5; no firm D call. The CDR3 consists of 13 residues. V lost 0 bases to trimming and J lost 3 bases, with 8 bases between them. Germline V CDR1 and CDR2: DFQATT, SNEGSKA (reference sequence). CDR3 loop: CSAREAYKETQYF. CDR3 in DNA: TGCAGTGCTAGAGAGGCGTACAAAGAGACCCAGTACTTC.

The gene calls are TRBV28 and TRBJ2-2; no firm D call. Trimming took 7 bases from V and 6 from J, leaving 15 bases between them. Per the germline V gene, CDR1 is MDHEN and CDR2 is SYDVKM. The CDR3 totals 14 residues. CDR3 region: CASKTRYSPGELFF. CDR3 DNA: TGTGCCAGCAAGACCAGGTACAGCCCCGGGGAGCTGTTTTTT.

The rearrangement links TRBV20-1 to TRBJ2-7; 10 bases match TRBD1. This CDR3 has 13 amino acids. From germline, CDR1 is DFQATT and CDR2 SNEGSKA (reference sequence). The trim removed 3 bases at V and 7 bases at J, leaving 6 bases unmatched. This CDR3 is CSARGQGPWEQYF. The DNA for the CDR3 is TGCAGTGCTAGGGGACAGGGGCCTTGGGAGCAGTACTTC.

Only a few counts were recorded for this clonotype. The rearrangement uses TRBV20-1 and TRBJ2-3; D not resolved. V was cut by 2 bases and J by 1 base, with 16 bases left in between. Germline lookup yields CDR1 DFQATT and CDR2 SNEGSKA (reference sequence). The CDR3 is 16 residues long. CDR3 in DNA: TGCAGTGCTAGACCCCCAACTTATTCGGGCACAGATACGCAGTATTTT. This encodes CSARPPTYSGTDTQYF.

This clonotype was found a few times. The chain links TRBV7-6 to TRBJ1-5; no firm D call. The CDR3 runs to 17 residues. Looked up from germline, CDR1 is SGHVS and CDR2 is FNYEAQ. Trimming shortened V by 1 base and J by 0 bases, and 13 bases separated the two germline ends. The chain's CDR3 is CASSLVYDPYSNQPQHF. CDR3 in DNA: TGTGCCAGCAGCTTAGTTTACGACCCCTATAGCAATCAGCCCCAGCATTTT. Looking up the rest from reference TRBV7-6 and TRBJ1-5 gives the full variable domain: GAGVSQSPRYKVTKRGQDVALRCDPISGHVSLYWYRQALGQGPEFLTYFNYEAQQDKSGLPNDRFSAERPEGSISTLTIQRTEQRDSAMYRCASSLVYDPYSNQPQHFGDGTRLSIL.

This clonotype was detected a few times. The V gene is TRBV7-9, the J gene TRBJ2-3; 7 positions agree with TRBD2. Germline V gives CDR1 SEHNR, CDR2 FQNEAQ (reference sequence). The CDR3 totals 15 residues. Trimming cost V 5 bases and J 0 bases; bases outside gene matches: 5. The CDR3 coding sequence is TGTGCCAGCAGCCCCCCGCGGGGGAGCACAGATACGCAGTATTTT. It yields the protein CASSPPRGSTDTQYF.

The chain carries TRBV28 and TRBJ1-5, with D possibly matching TRBD1 (5 bases). Germline V gene lookup returns CDR1 MDHEN and CDR2 SYDVKM. V gave up 4 bases and J gave up 3 bases, with 13 bases separating them. The CDR3 is 15 amino acids. The CDR3 loop reads CASSSRATVNQPQHF. The CDR3 region has the DNA TGTGCCAGCAGTTCCAGGGCGACGGTCAATCAGCCCCAGCATTTT.

For this clonotype: No DNA is shown, since the ends of the CDR3 on it are uncertain; the CDR3 is the one TCRdb lists. The chain employs TRBV28 and TRBJ2-7; the DNA was not used to check the table's D call, TRBD1. The CDR3 is 17 residues long, ends included. The V gene's germline CDR1 is MDHEN and CDR2 SYDVKM. The CDR3: CASSLDKAEAATYEQYF.

The V call is TRBV28, the J call TRBJ2-5; 10 bases fit TRBD2. The ends lost 7 bases at V and 5 bases at J; junction bases unmatched: 10. The germline V gene encodes CDR1 MDHEN and CDR2 SYDVKM. The CDR3 is 15 residues long. CDR3 protein: CASTLAGDRQETQYF. The CDR3 region has the DNA TGTGCCAGCACCCTAGCGGGAGATAGGCAGGAGACCCAGTACTTC. Based on the CDR3 plus reference TRBV28 and TRBJ2-5, the full variable domain is DVKVTQSSRYLVKRTGEKVFLECVQDMDHENMFWYRQDPGLGLRLIYFSYDVKMKEKGDIPEGYSVSREKKERFSLILESASTNQTSMYLCASTLAGDRQETQYFGPGTRLLVL.

The chain couples TRBV28 to TRBJ2-5; D assignment may be TRBD1 or TRBD2 (7 bases each). Per the germline V gene, CDR1 is MDHEN and CDR2 is SYDVKM. The CDR3 spans 15 residues. V lost 5 bases and J lost 0, with 13 bases in between. Written as DNA, the CDR3 is TGTGCCAGCAGTCCTCAGGGGGGGCACCAAGAGACCCAGTACTTC. The encoded protein is CASSPQGGHQETQYF.

Here the CDR3 reads CASSLRGASTDTQYF. CDR3 sequence (DNA): TGTGCCAGCAGTTTACGCGGGGCTAGCACAGATACGCAGTATTTT. The V and J genes are TRBV27 and TRBJ2-3; a possible D gene is TRBD2 (6 bases). The ends were cut back, 2 bases at V and 0 bases at J, with 9 bases in the middle. The CDR3 sequence is 15 residues long. The germline CDR1 and CDR2 sequences are MNHEY and SMNVEV (reference sequence).

This clonotype showed up just a few times. The V call is TRBV10-3, the J call TRBJ2-2, with D possibly TRBD1 on 6 matching bases. The CDR3 spans 15 residues. Looked up from germline, CDR1 is ENHRY and CDR2 is SYGVKD. V was clipped by 6 bases and J by 0 bases, with 11 bases between them. The CDR3 loop reads CAISIGTPNTGELFF. In DNA form, the CDR3 reads TGTGCCATCAGCATCGGGACACCGAACACCGGGGAGCTGTTTTTT.